The clone carrying this TCR beta chain was detected a few times. Its antigen is unidentified. The germline V gene encodes CDR1 LNHDA and CDR2 SQIVND (reference sequence). V dropped 9 bases and J dropped 0 bases, with 16 bases sitting between them. The CDR3 is made up of 15 amino acids. This record belongs to a study of PD-1 blockade in classical Hodgkin lymphoma. As to time point: cycle 4 day 1 (C4D1), after six to seven weeks of nivolumab. Autologous stem cell transplantation was followed by relapse in every patient, and brentuximab vedotin exposure varied. TCRdb keeps only in-frame clones here, not all; method: immunoSEQ multiplex PCR. Here the sample spans about 3,900 clones, 65% to 70% being singletons. Overall study findings and caveats: While CD8+ TCR diversity did not rise significantly by C4D1, CD4+ TCR diversity did. Reports described newly diagnosed patients as having lower baseline TCR diversity than healthy donors.

This clonotype was obtained from a human donor with classical Hodgkin lymphoma. Sequenced here: peripheral blood mononuclear cells (PBMCs), sampled before the fourth cycle of nivolumab. The rearrangement uses TRBV19 and TRBJ2-3; maybe TRBD2 (5 bases). The CDR3 is CASSVGDLSTDTQYF. DNA of the CDR3: TGTGCCAGCTCAGTCGGGGATCTTAGCACAGATACGCAGTATTTT.